These 13 T cell receptor beta chains were all obtained from the same sample, sequenced in a study of immune evolution from preneoplasia to lung adenocarcinoma. Using immunoSEQ multiplex PCR, the repertoire was profiled, and TCRdb retains in-frame clones only, with some absent. The profile shows 4,000 to 5,500 clones, around 81% of them singletons. Sequenced material: FFPE adjacent normal lung tissue. Receptors originate from a donor aged 70 or older with lung adenocarcinoma.

This clone was seen a single time. The chain carries TRBV29-1 and TRBJ1-1, with TRBD1 as a possible D gene (5 bases). Per germline, CDR1 SQVTM and CDR2 ANQGSEA. The CDR3 spans 11 residues. Trimming cost V 7 bases and J 8 bases, with 14 bases left between them. The CDR3, as DNA: TGCAGCGGGGGGGAGGGTTGGGAAGCTTTCTTT. It codes for CSGGEGWEAFF.

The chain links TRBV11-3 to TRBJ2-1; D may correspond to TRBD1 or TRBD2 (5 bases each). Germline V CDR1 and CDR2: SGHNT, YENEEA. The V gene lost 5 bases and the J gene lost 10 bases, with 12 bases spanning the gap. The CDR3 length is 12 residues. CDR3 DNA sequence: TGTGCCAGCAGCCGGGGCCCTCAGGAGCAGTTCTTC. It specifies CASSRGPQEQFF. The full variable domain, in which reference TRBV11-3 and TRBJ2-1 provide the parts outside the CDR3, is EAGVVQSPRYKIIEKKQPVAFWCNPISGHNTLYWYLQNLGQGPELLIRYENEEAVDDSQLPKDRFSAERLKGVDSTLKIQPAELGDSAVYLCASSRGPQEQFFGPGTRLTVL.

This clone appeared a single time. The chain combines TRBV15 with TRBJ1-5, with 8 bases identical to TRBD1. The CDR3 has 20 residues. Germline-derived CDR1 and CDR2 are LNHNV and YYDKDF (reference sequence). V was pared by 3 bases and J by 0 bases, with 16 bases of the junction left unmatched. The CDR3: CATSRTGEGTPIYSNQPQHF. For the CDR3, the DNA is TGTGCCACCAGCAGGACAGGGGAGGGCACGCCGATCTATAGCAATCAGCCCCAGCATTTT.

The chain carries TRBV6-5 and TRBJ2-5; D call uncertain. Deletions cut 6 bases from V and 1 base from J, with 6 bases between. CDR1 MNHEY and CDR2 SVGAGI come from the germline V gene. The CDR3 is 12 amino acids. The CDR3 here is CASRLTQETQYF. The CDR3 coding sequence is TGTGCCAGCAGACTGACCCAAGAGACCCAGTACTTC.

The chain links TRBV6-5 to TRBJ2-3, with D hard to call. The CDR3 consists of 14 residues. The germline gives CDR1 MNHEY, CDR2 SVGAGI. Deletions cut 0 bases from V and 0 bases from J, with 4 bases between. CDR3 in DNA: TGTGCCAGCAGTTACTCGCAGAGCACAGATACGCAGTATTTT. Translating it yields CASSYSQSTDTQYF.

This chain connects TRBV6-4 to TRBJ2-1; TRBD1 matches at 7 bases. The trim removed 2 bases at V and 3 bases at J, leaving 4 bases unmatched. The CDR3 extends over 15 amino acids. CDR1 MRHNA and CDR2 SNTAGT come from the germline V gene. The CDR3 coding sequence is TGTGCCAGCAGTGACGGGGACAGAAGCTACAATGAGCAGTTCTTC. It specifies CASSDGDRSYNEQFF.

The chain is built from TRBV28 and TRBJ2-7; a weak D match, TRBD1 (5 bases). Trimming left V 7 bases short and J 0 bases short, with 19 bases between. CDR3 length equals 16 residues. CDR1 and CDR2 (germline): MDHEN, SYDVKM. CDR3 residues: CASNSPRNRNSYEQYF. The DNA for the CDR3 is TGTGCCAGCAACTCCCCGCGGAACAGGAACTCCTACGAGCAGTACTTC.

As regards this clone: This CDR3 is also generated by other DNA sequences in the sample. The chain employs TRBV7-3 and TRBJ2-1; the D is unclear. Germline lookup yields CDR1 SGHTA and CDR2 FQGTGA. The CDR3 loop spans 15 amino acids. Trimming stripped 4 bases from V and 0 bases from J, with 10 bases between. The CDR3 spells CASSSSPSSYNEQFF. CDR3 bases: TGTGCCAGCAGCTCCTCCCCCAGCTCCTACAATGAGCAGTTCTTC.

This sequence joins TRBV9 and TRBJ1-3, with D possibly TRBD1 on 6 matching bases. The CDR3 spans 16 residues. V was shortened by 1 base and J by 0 bases, with 11 bases between the two germline ends. Germline lookup yields CDR1 SGDLS and CDR2 YYNGEE. CDR3 protein: CASSVSDRPSGNTIYF. CDR3 in DNA: TGTGCCAGCAGCGTATCTGACAGGCCCTCTGGAAACACCATATATTTT.

J is TRBJ1-1 and V is TRBV28; no definite D call. The V gene's germline CDR1 is MDHEN and CDR2 SYDVKM. The length of the CDR3 is 11 residues. V was cut by 4 bases and J by 14 bases, with 14 bases left in between. The CDR3 bases are TGTGCCAGCAGTTCCTTGGCGGCCTGGTTCTTT. It is translated as CASSSLAAWFF.

The rearrangement uses TRBV5-6 and TRBJ2-1; the D gene is possibly TRBD2 (6 bases). CDR1 is SGHDT, CDR2 YYEEEE, per germline. V was shortened by 5 bases and J by 1 base, with 16 bases between the two germline ends. The CDR3 covers 16 residues. The CDR3 protein is CASSLSSGRSYNEQFF. The CDR3 bases are TGTGCCAGCAGTTTAAGTAGCGGTAGATCCTACAATGAGCAGTTCTTC.

This clone was counted a single time. The chain uses TRBV29-1 and TRBJ1-2, with 7 bases lining up with TRBD1. The CDR3 has 13 residues. The V and J ends lost 6 bases and 8 bases, in that order; junction bases with no gene match: 12. CDR1 and CDR2 from the germline V gene are SQVTM and ANQGSEA. CDR3 nucleotide sequence: TGCAGCGTCAGATTTTCCACAGGGGAAGGCTACACCTTC. This translates into CSVRFSTGEGYTF.

This clone ranks as large. The rearrangement uses TRBV2 and TRBJ1-3, with D perhaps TRBD1 (5 bases). CDR3 length equals 14 residues. CDR1 is SNHLY, CDR2 FYNNEI, per germline. The germline V and J ends were trimmed by 3 bases and 6 bases, with 12 bases remaining between them. CDR3 nucleotides: TGTGCCAGCAGTGAGGGACCCTGGGAAAACACCATATATTTT. Translated: CASSEGPWENTIYF.